This T cell receptor (beta chain) stems from a study of blood T cells in healthy people across ages. This clonotype was seen more than once but under ten times. PBMCs were isolated at a quantity of at least 6 million per sample. Extraction of total RNA produced a minimum of 6 micrograms from each sample. Using a J-beta primer mix together with a sample-barcoded 5' primer, a second PCR was run for roughly 6 to 11 cycles. Every sample produced at least 2.5 million CDR3-containing paired-end reads. TCRdb itself ran the 5' RACE reads through MiXCR, one entry per CDR3 protein. The sample consists of fewer than 950,000 distinct CDR3 sequences, around 36% of them appearing once. Trimming shortened V by 7 bases and J by 6 bases, and 16 bases separated the two germline ends. This CDR3 contains 13 residues. Germline CDR1 reads SEHNR; CDR2 reads FQNEAQ (reference sequence).

This clonotype originated in a man aged 18 to 29 in good health. What was sequenced was blood. The chain carries TRBV7-9 and TRBJ2-7, with unresolved D. CDR3 loop: CASITTFKGEQYF. The DNA of the CDR3 is TGTGCCAGCATCACGACCTTCAAGGGCGAGCAGTACTTC. The variable domain in full, completed from reference TRBV7-9 and TRBJ2-7, reads DTGVSQNPRHKITKRGQNVTFRCDPISEHNRLYWYRQTLGQGPEFLTYFQNEAQLEKSRLLSDRFSAERPKGSFSTLEIQRTEQGDSAMYLCASITTFKGEQYFGPGTRLTVT.